This is a list of T cell receptor beta chains from one sample in a study of identical twins. TCRdb re-called the 5' RACE reads with MiXCR, one entry per CDR3 protein. The sample contains around 250,000 distinct CDR3 sequences, roughly 7% of which appear only once. The data were also submitted as part of a second study, on yellow fever vaccine responses in identical twins.

Sequenced: memory (CD45RO+) T cells sorted from blood. These TCRs come from a woman between 18 and 29 years old in good health. CDR3s include the opening cysteine and the closing phenylalanine or tryptophan. The D gene is left open where the match is weak. Clone size appears in some rows only: once, few, many, or a class for an expanded clone.

D: TRBD2; J: TRBJ2-1; V: TRBV20-1; size: NA; CDR3: CSASPASGNFNEQFF; DNA: TGCAGTGCTAGTCCGGCTAGCGGGAACTTCAATGAGCAGTTCTTC
D: NA; J: TRBJ1-5; V: TRBV20-1; size: many; CDR3: CSARETGSGPQHF; DNA: TGCAGTGCTAGAGAAACAGGATCAGGGCCCCAGCATTTT
D: NA; J: TRBJ2-6; V: TRBV3-1; size: NA; CDR3: CASSQARGRDLTGANVLTF; DNA: TGTGCCAGCAGCCAAGCCCGAGGCAGGGACCTAACTGGGGCCAACGTCCTGACTTTC
D: NA; J: TRBJ2-7; V: TRBV28; size: NA; CDR3: CASSLSSDYEQYF; DNA: TGTGCCAGCAGTTTATCGTCAGACTACGAGCAGTACTTC
D: NA; J: TRBJ2-1; V: TRBV6-2/TRBV6-3; size: NA; CDR3: CASSYSGWGPSASSYNEQFF; DNA: TGTGCCAGCAGTTACTCGGGTTGGGGCCCATCGGCGAGCTCCTACAATGAGCAGTTCTTC
D: NA; J: TRBJ2-1; V: TRBV20-1; size: few; CDR3: CSARDYGEAGRGYNEQFF; DNA: TGCAGTGCTAGAGATTACGGGGAGGCGGGAAGGGGGTACAATGAGCAGTTCTTC
D: NA; J: TRBJ2-4; V: TRBV3-1; size: few; CDR3: CASSQGGLGVGIGYF; DNA: TGTGCCAGCAGCCAGGGAGGATTGGGTGTTGGTATTGGGTACTTC
D: NA; J: TRBJ2-3; V: TRBV5-1; size: many; CDR3: CASSFHGSTDTQYF; DNA: TGCGCCAGCAGCTTTCATGGCTCCACAGATACGCAGTATTTT
D: NA; J: TRBJ2-1; V: TRBV28; size: few; CDR3: CASSPRGGGMDEQFF; DNA: TGTGCCAGCAGCCCCCGGGGAGGGGGTATGGATGAGCAGTTCTTC
D: NA; J: TRBJ1-1; V: TRBV20-1; size: NA; CDR3: CSATDFRPEAFF; DNA: TGCAGTGCTACGGACTTCCGCCCTGAAGCTTTCTTT
D: TRBD2; J: TRBJ2-3; V: TRBV12-3/TRBV12-4; size: many; CDR3: CASSLGTSGGARTQYF; DNA: TGTGCCAGCAGTTTGGGTACTAGCGGGGGGGCTCGCACGCAGTATTTT
D: NA; J: TRBJ2-3; V: TRBV11-2; size: many; CDR3: CASGQDTQYF; DNA: TGTGCCAGCGGCCAGGATACGCAGTATTTT
D: TRBD2; J: TRBJ2-1; V: TRBV14; size: many; CDR3: CASSYVSGSNEQFF; DNA: TGTGCCAGCAGTTATGTTAGCGGGAGCAATGAGCAGTTCTTC
D: TRBD2; J: TRBJ2-6; V: TRBV9; size: NA; CDR3: CASSPREGSTSGANVLTF; DNA: TGTGCCAGCAGCCCCCGGGAGGGTAGCACTTCTGGGGCCAACGTCCTGACTTTC
D: NA; J: TRBJ2-1; V: TRBV5-1; size: many; CDR3: CASSLDRQYNEQFF; DNA: TGCGCCAGCAGCTTAGATAGGCAGTACAATGAGCAGTTCTTC
D: NA; J: TRBJ1-5; V: TRBV6-1; size: few; CDR3: CASSAIDSNQPQHF; DNA: TGTGCCAGCAGCGCCATCGATAGCAATCAGCCCCAGCATTTT
D: TRBD2; J: TRBJ2-7; V: TRBV20-1; size: few; CDR3: CSARLRRNPGTNHEQYF; DNA: TGCAGTGCTAGACTACGGCGGAATCCCGGGACTAACCACGAGCAGTACTTC
D: NA; J: TRBJ1-1; V: TRBV2; size: few; CDR3: CASRPRGPMNTEAFF; DNA: TGTGCCAGCAGGCCCAGGGGTCCTATGAACACTGAAGCTTTCTTT
D: TRBD1; J: TRBJ1-1; V: TRBV6-5; size: few; CDR3: CASSWGQGSTEAFF; DNA: TGTGCCAGCAGTTGGGGACAGGGGAGCACTGAAGCTTTCTTT
D: NA; J: TRBJ2-3; V: TRBV10-3; size: few; CDR3: CAIREGSSTDTQYF; DNA: TGTGCCATCAGGGAGGGATCTAGCACAGATACGCAGTATTTT
D: TRBD2; J: TRBJ2-1; V: TRBV15; size: NA; CDR3: CATSSSGSFNEQFF; DNA: TGTGCCACCAGCAGTAGCGGGAGCTTCAATGAGCAGTTCTTC
D: NA; J: TRBJ2-1; V: TRBV5-1; size: NA; CDR3: CASSLARGDYNEQFF; DNA: TGCGCCAGCAGCTTGGCCAGGGGGGACTACAATGAGCAGTTCTTC
D: NA; J: TRBJ1-6; V: TRBV9; size: many; CDR3: CASSVAGALGNSPLHF; DNA: TGTGCCAGCAGCGTAGCGGGGGCGCTGGGCAATTCACCCCTCCACTTT
D: TRBD1; J: TRBJ2-2; V: TRBV10-2; size: few; CDR3: CASRQGPNTGELFF; DNA: TGCGCCAGCCGACAGGGCCCGAACACCGGGGAGCTGTTTTTT
D: NA; J: TRBJ2-6; V: TRBV21-1; size: NA; CDR3: CASSEPGQPRSGANVLTF; DNA: TGTGCCAGCAGCGAACCTGGCCAGCCCCGCTCTGGGGCCAACGTCCTGACTTTC
D: TRBD2; J: TRBJ2-5; V: TRBV11-2; size: many; CDR3: CASRSGLAGETQYF; DNA: TGTGCCAGCAGGTCGGGACTAGCGGGAGAGACCCAGTACTTC
D: NA; J: TRBJ2-5; V: TRBV10-3; size: many; CDR3: CAISVGKETQYF; DNA: TGTGCCATCAGTGTGGGGAAAGAGACCCAGTACTTC
D: TRBD1; J: TRBJ2-3; V: TRBV6-1; size: many; CDR3: CASSRTGEVSQYF; DNA: TGTGCCAGCAGTCGGACAGGGGAGGTGTCGCAGTATTTT
D: NA; J: TRBJ1-6; V: TRBV27; size: many; CDR3: CASSLRGTYNSPLHF; DNA: TGTGCCAGCAGTTTAAGGGGTACCTATAATTCACCCCTCCACTTT
D: NA; J: TRBJ2-2; V: TRBV29-1; size: NA; CDR3: CSVEDRGRELFF; DNA: TGCAGCGTTGAAGATCGGGGAAGGGAGCTGTTTTTT
D: NA; J: TRBJ1-1; V: TRBV29-1; size: few; CDR3: CSAQNRDTSTEAFF; DNA: TGCAGCGCTCAAAACAGGGATACCTCTACTGAAGCTTTCTTT
D: NA; J: TRBJ1-2; V: TRBV27; size: few; CDR3: CASSSTPRAYGYTF; DNA: TGTGCCAGCAGTTCCACTCCCAGGGCCTATGGCTACACCTTC
D: NA; J: TRBJ1-1; V: TRBV5-1; size: many; CDR3: CASSLSGGDTEAFF; DNA: TGCGCCAGCAGCTTGTCGGGGGGTGACACTGAAGCTTTCTTT
D: NA; J: TRBJ2-5; V: TRBV6-5; size: many; CDR3: CASSYSSPGLPTQYF; DNA: TGTGCCAGCAGTTACTCGTCACCGGGACTGCCAACCCAGTACTTC
D: TRBD2; J: TRBJ2-3; V: TRBV5-5; size: many; CDR3: CASSLVAGGTDTQYF; DNA: TGTGCCAGCAGCTTGGTAGCGGGAGGCACAGATACGCAGTATTTT
D: NA; J: TRBJ2-5; V: TRBV4-1; size: NA; CDR3: CASSRGTPQETQYF; DNA: TGCGCCAGCAGCCGCGGGACCCCGCAAGAGACCCAGTACTTC
D: NA; J: TRBJ2-2; V: TRBV28; size: NA; CDR3: CASSLYQKNTGELFF; DNA: TGTGCCAGCAGTTTATACCAAAAGAACACCGGGGAGCTGTTTTTT
D: NA; J: TRBJ1-1; V: TRBV2; size: NA; CDR3: CATQGLGLPEAFF; DNA: TGTGCCACACAGGGTTTGGGTTTACCTGAAGCTTTCTTT
D: TRBD2; J: TRBJ2-1; V: TRBV7-9; size: few; CDR3: CASSRPGGPYNEQFF; DNA: TGTGCCAGCAGCCGTCCGGGGGGGCCGTACAATGAGCAGTTCTTC
D: NA; J: TRBJ2-5; V: TRBV20-1; size: NA; CDR3: CSASTDVKETQYF; DNA: TGCAGTGCTAGTACTGACGTGAAAGAGACCCAGTACTTC
D: NA; J: TRBJ1-6; V: TRBV27; size: NA; CDR3: CASSLSTGGESPLHF; DNA: TGTGCCAGCAGTTTATCGACGGGAGGGGAGTCACCCCTCCACTTT
D: TRBD1; J: TRBJ2-5; V: TRBV29-1; size: few; CDR3: CSAGGTGAQETQYF; DNA: TGCAGCGCTGGAGGGACAGGGGCACAAGAGACCCAGTACTTC